The present T cell receptor beta chain was sequenced within a study of T cells and Merkel cell carcinoma outcomes. The method was immunoSEQ multiplex PCR; TCRdb's version includes in-frame clones alone and lacks a portion of them. Seen here are under 2,000 clones, about 91% observed once, and the top ten hold under 5%. Study results and limitations: Reportedly, T-cell repertoire with density predicts Merkel cell carcinoma outcomes.

A word on this clone: Its target is unknown.

J was trimmed by 7 bases and V by 7 bases; bases with no gene match: 6. The CDR3 totals 13 residues. Germline CDR1 reads KGHSH; CDR2 reads LQKENI. Sequenced input: tumor tissue from Merkel cell carcinoma. This chain joins TRBV18 and TRBJ1-5; 8 nucleotides match TRBD1. This TCR was recovered from a human donor with Merkel cell carcinoma. The CDR3, as DNA: TGTGCCAGCTTACCGGACAGGGAACAGCCCCAGCATTTT. Amino acid sequence: CASLPDREQPQHF.